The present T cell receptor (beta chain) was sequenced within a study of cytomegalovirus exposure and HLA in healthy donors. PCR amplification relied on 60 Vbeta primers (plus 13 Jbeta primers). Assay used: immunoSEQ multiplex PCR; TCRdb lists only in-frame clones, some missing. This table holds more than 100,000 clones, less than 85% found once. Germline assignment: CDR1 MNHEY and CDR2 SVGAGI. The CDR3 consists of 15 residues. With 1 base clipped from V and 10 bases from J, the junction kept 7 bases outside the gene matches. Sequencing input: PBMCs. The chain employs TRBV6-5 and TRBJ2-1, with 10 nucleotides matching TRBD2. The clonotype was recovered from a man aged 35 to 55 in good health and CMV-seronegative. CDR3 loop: CASSYWASGSEEQFF. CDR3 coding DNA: TGTGCCAGCAGTTACTGGGCTAGCGGGAGTGAGGAGCAGTTCTTC.